The 24 T cell receptor beta chains listed next were all sequenced from one sample in a study of shared clonotypes between healthy human individuals. Profiled with immunoSEQ multiplex PCR; TCRdb holds only in-frame clones, not every one. The table records around 95,000 clones, approximately 51% of them present only once. The sample was PBMCs. Source of these receptors: a woman aged 40 to 49 in good health. Some clones in this sample may be carry-over from other donors' samples.

This clone turned up a few times. This likely stems from a read error, as it lies one base from a far larger clone. The sample contains more than one DNA sequence encoding this CDR3. This chain joins TRBV2 and TRBJ2-7; the D is unclear. The CDR3 has 11 amino acids. Germline-derived CDR1 and CDR2 are SNHLY and FYNNEI. V was trimmed by 4 bases and J by 4 bases, leaving 5 bases between them. Written as DNA, the CDR3 is TGTGCCAGCAGTGGGGGATACGAGCAGTACTTC. Translation: CASSGGYEQYF.

This clone has a handful of counts. The chain's CDR3 is CASSSTDRNEQYF. The CDR3 DNA follows: TGTGCCAGCAGCTCGACGGACAGGAACGAGCAGTACTTC. The genes are TRBV5-4 and TRBJ2-7, with 7 bases lining up with TRBD1. J was trimmed by 5 bases and V by 3 bases; bases with no gene match: 5. CDR1 SGHNT and CDR2 YYREEE come from the germline V gene (reference sequence). The CDR3 runs 13 residues.

This clone came up many times. The chain carries TRBV30 and TRBJ2-1; 9 nucleotides match TRBD2. The CDR3 is made up of 18 amino acids. The V gene's germline CDR1 is GTSNPN and CDR2 SVGIG (reference sequence). The ends lost 2 bases at V and 4 bases at J; junction bases unmatched: 15. CDR3 nucleotides: TGTGCCTGGAGTATCAAGGGGGCTTTTAGCGGGGGTTACAATGAGCAGTTCTTC. Translated: CAWSIKGAFSGGYNEQFF.

This clone was found many times. This chain connects TRBV28 to TRBJ1-3; D is possibly TRBD1 (5 bases). The germline gives CDR1 MDHEN, CDR2 SYDVKM. Trimming left V 5 bases short and J 7 bases short, with 21 bases between. This CDR3 region has 16 residues. The DNA of the CDR3 is TGTGCCAGCAGTCCCACCCACGGGGGAGCTTGGAACACCATATATTTT. This codes for CASSPTHGGAWNTIYF.

The rearrangement links TRBV28 to TRBJ2-5; 10 positions match TRBD1. CDR3 length: 15 residues. With 3 bases clipped from V and 4 bases from J, the junction kept 5 bases outside the gene matches. Germline V gene sequence: CDR1 MDHEN, CDR2 SYDVKM. This CDR3 is CASSFQTGGGETQYF. The CDR3 nucleotides are TGTGCCAGCAGTTTCCAGACAGGGGGCGGAGAGACCCAGTACTTC.

The genes are TRBV28 and TRBJ2-3; 9 positions match TRBD2. The trim removed 3 bases at V and 4 bases at J, leaving 5 bases unmatched. The germline gives CDR1 MDHEN, CDR2 SYDVKM. This CDR3 is built from 15 residues. In DNA, the CDR3 is TGTGCCAGCAGTTTCCCGGGACTAGCAGCAGATACGCAGTATTTT. Protein: CASSFPGLAADTQYF.

This clone has a count of ten or more. The genes are TRBV5-4 and TRBJ2-7, with 12 bases lining up with TRBD2. The CDR3 loop spans 16 amino acids. CDR1 SGHNT and CDR2 YYREEE come from the germline V gene (reference sequence). Trimming at V came to 3 bases and at J to 0 bases, leaving 4 bases not matched to a gene. The CDR3 DNA reads as TGTGCCAGCAGCTCCCTACTAGCGGGGGGCTCCTACGAGCAGTACTTC. Amino acid sequence: CASSSLLAGGSYEQYF.

The CDR3 DNA is TGTGCCAGCAGTTTGCTCGGGGGACAATCTGAAGCTTTCTTT. Protein sequence: CASSLLGGQSEAFF. The rearrangement uses TRBV27 and TRBJ1-1, with TRBD1 as a possible D gene (6 bases). V lost 3 bases to trimming and J lost 6 bases, with 14 bases between them. This CDR3 is 14 amino acids long. Germline assignment: CDR1 MNHEY and CDR2 SMNVEV (reference sequence).

This clone was seen only a few times. The V call is TRBV7-9, the J call TRBJ2-1; the match to TRBD2 covers 7 bases. Germline loops: CDR1 SEHNR, CDR2 FQNEAQ (reference sequence). The V segment lost 5 bases and the J segment 6 bases; nucleotides outside the gene matches: 13. The CDR3 has 16 amino acids. CDR3 coding DNA: TGTGCCAGCAGCCCGGGGGGTGGGAGGGCCACCAATGAGCAGTTCTTC. Its protein is CASSPGGGRATNEQFF.

This CDR3 is CASSPGLIAWEQYF. DNA for the CDR3: TGTGCCAGCTCACCGGGACTGATTGCCTGGGAGCAGTACTTC. The gene calls are TRBV18 and TRBJ2-7; tentative D call: TRBD2 (6 bases). Trimming removed 3 bases from V and 7 bases from J, with 16 bases in between. This CDR3 spans 14 amino acids. Germline V gene lookup returns CDR1 KGHSH and CDR2 LQKENI.

This clone has at least ten counts. This sequence joins TRBV4-1 and TRBJ2-5; TRBD1 or TRBD2 may be the D gene (5 bases each). The closer fit of TRBJ2-7 to the DNA end suggests the J call may be wrong. The germline V gene has CDR1 MGHRA and CDR2 YSYEKL. The CDR3 loop spans 16 amino acids. The DNA for the CDR3 is TGCGCCAGCAGCCAAGACTCAAGGACGCAGAGGGGCGAGCAGTACTTC. Protein sequence: CASSQDSRTQRGEQYF.

Worth noting for this clone: Being one base from a much bigger clone, this may be a read error. Other DNA sequences in this specimen translate into the identical CDR3. The genes are TRBV6-1 and TRBJ1-5, with unresolved D. Trimming took 8 bases from V and 9 from J, leaving 17 bases between them. Germline V CDR1 and CDR2: MNHNS, SASEGT. The CDR3 covers 13 residues. The CDR3 coding sequence is TGTGCCAGCCTACCGCGGTTAATGCGGCCCCAGCATTTT. This encodes CASLPRLMRPQHF.

The chain has TRBV30 and TRBJ1-2; the D is unclear. Trimming pared 0 bases from V and 5 bases from J, leaving 4 bases between. CDR3 size: 11 residues. Germline V gene data show CDR1 as GTSNPN and CDR2 as SVGIG (reference sequence). CDR3: CAWSVGYGYTF. The CDR3 region has the DNA TGTGCCTGGAGTGTCGGGTATGGCTACACCTTC.

Of note for this clone: With a much larger clone just one base away, this may be a read error. The chain is built from TRBV11-3 and TRBJ1-4, with a possible D match to TRBD1 (5 bases). V lost 6 bases to trimming and J lost 13 bases, with 15 bases between them. Germline values: CDR1 SGHNT, CDR2 YENEEA. The CDR3 is made up of 12 amino acids. The CDR3 DNA reads TGTGCCAGCAGGGACGCAGGGAGGGGACTGTTTTTT. The encoded protein is CASRDAGRGLFF.

The genes are TRBV25-1 and TRBJ2-2, with D possibly matching TRBD1 (6 bases). Trimming cost V 3 bases and J 0 bases, with 11 bases left between them. The CDR3 is made up of 16 amino acids. CDR1 and CDR2 (germline): MGHDK, SYGVNS. CDR3 region: CASSEGARANTGELFF. For the CDR3, the DNA is TGTGCCAGCAGTGAGGGGGCTAGAGCGAACACCGGGGAGCTGTTTTTT.

The V call is TRBV7-3, the J call TRBJ1-3; D possibly corresponds to TRBD1 (5 bases). The CDR3 length is 15 residues. CDR1 and CDR2 (germline): SGHTA, FQGTGA. The V end lost 5 bases, the J end lost 4 bases, and 15 bases lay between the germline ends. CDR3 in DNA: TGTGCCAGCAGCCCAGGGATGTCGGGCGGAAACACCATATATTTT. It is translated as CASSPGMSGGNTIYF.

This rearrangement joins TRBV29-1 to TRBJ2-5; unclear D gene. The J call could be wrong; TRBJ2-7 is a better fit for the DNA end. Germline V gene data show CDR1 as SQVTM and CDR2 as ANQGSEA. CDR3 length: 12 residues. The CDR3 here is CSVEGLVAEQYF. The CDR3 DNA is TGCAGCGTTGAAGGGCTAGTAGCCGAGCAGTACTTC.

The chain recombines TRBV28 with TRBJ2-7; D possibly matches TRBD1 or TRBD2 (5 bases each). CDR3 length: 12 residues. The V end was cut by 3 bases, the J end by 5 bases, with 8 bases between. Germline CDR1 reads MDHEN; CDR2 reads SYDVKM. This CDR3 reads CASSFGTHEQYF. For the CDR3, the DNA is TGTGCCAGCAGTTTCGGGACCCACGAGCAGTACTTC.

This clone came up a few times. This chain connects TRBV28 to TRBJ2-7; D possibly corresponds to TRBD1 (5 bases). The V end lost 5 bases, the J end lost 0 bases, and 11 bases lay between the germline ends. The CDR3 has 14 amino acids. Looked up from germline, CDR1 is MDHEN and CDR2 is SYDVKM. The CDR3 sequence is CASSTSRGSYEQYF. CDR3 in DNA: TGTGCCAGCAGTACGTCAAGGGGCTCCTACGAGCAGTACTTC.

V and J are TRBV7-9 and TRBJ1-6, with D possibly being TRBD1 (5 bases). Germline CDR1 and CDR2: SEHNR and FQNEAQ (reference sequence). The CDR3 runs to 14 residues. V gave up 3 bases and J gave up 10 bases, with 13 bases separating them. The CDR3 here is CASSFGGNGSPLHF. CDR3 DNA sequence: TGTGCCAGCAGCTTTGGGGGGAACGGCTCACCCCTCCACTTT.

This clone showed up many times. V and J are TRBV2 and TRBJ2-1, with D unresolved. CDR1 is SNHLY, CDR2 FYNNEI, per germline. This CDR3 is built from 12 residues. V shed 6 bases and J shed 6 bases, with 9 bases lying between them. CDR3 bases: TGTGCCAGCAGGTACACGGTCAATGAGCAGTTCTTC. It is translated as CASRYTVNEQFF.

This chain joins TRBV6-1 and TRBJ2-5; the D is unclear. The J call may be in error: the DNA end matches TRBJ2-7 better. Germline CDR1 and CDR2: MNHNS and SASEGT. The CDR3 consists of 11 residues. CDR3 in amino acids: CASSQQYEQYF. CDR3 DNA sequence: TGTGCCAGCAGTCAACAATACGAGCAGTACTTC.

This sequence joins TRBV6-1 and TRBJ1-3, with D hard to call. This CDR3 is built from 15 residues. V lost 2 bases, J lost 0 bases, and 8 bases lay in between. Germline values: CDR1 MNHNS, CDR2 SASEGT. The CDR3 nucleotides are TGTGCCAGCAGTGAATTCCTCGGCTCTGGAAACACCATATATTTT. Amino acid sequence: CASSEFLGSGNTIYF.

The gene calls are TRBV30 and TRBJ1-5; no firm D call. This CDR3 has 13 amino acids. V lost 4 bases to trimming and J lost 3 bases, with 10 bases between them. CDR1 is GTSNPN and CDR2 is SVGIG in the germline V gene (reference sequence). CDR3 nucleotides: TGTGCCTGGAATGACGGGGTCAATCAGCCCCAGCATTTT. Protein product: CAWNDGVNQPQHF.